The rows below give T cell receptor beta chains drawn from one sample of a study of T cells in Graves' hyperthyroidism and ophthalmopathy. TCRdb used MiXCR to reprocess the multiplex PCR reads, holding one entry per CDR3 protein. The sample shows 490,000 or so distinct CDR3 sequences, 15% to 20% of them seen only once. The sequenced material came from blood. The receptors shown here come from a man aged 40-49 years with Graves' ophthalmopathy. CDR3s include the opening cysteine and the closing phenylalanine or tryptophan.

v_call cdr3_aa
TRBV6-6 CASSYRLTGTGNTGELFF
TRBV6-2/TRBV6-3 CASSYTDSNQPQHF
TRBV3-1 CASSQSFSLREQFF
TRBV11-2 CASSLGFGQETQYF
TRBV18 CASSPSRLGWNGELFF
TRBV7-3 CASSLTGQGAYEQYF
TRBV9 CASSVGGGTSGTSSYNEQFF
TRBV12-3/TRBV12-4 CAIIPGLETEAFF
TRBV19 CASIPNSGSYNEQFF
TRBV18 CASSRLAGAVSGANVLTF
TRBV28 CASNPDRPWETQYF
TRBV9 CASSLGGTGGSGANVLTF
TRBV7-8 CASSLQVGQGTYGYTF
TRBV7-2 CASSLRVAGFYEQYF
TRBV2 CASIEGTDYTGELFF
TRBV15 CATSRDQREGREQYF
TRBV27 CASSSGEIPSYEQHF
TRBV5-5 CASSIDRAGGTDTQYF
TRBV7-2 CASGALIENTGELFF